This passage covers 17 T cell receptor beta chains from one sample sequenced in a study of T cell responses to AZD1222 COVID-19 vaccine. Profiled with immunoSEQ multiplex PCR; TCRdb holds only in-frame clones, not every one. The sample has more than 110,000 clones, more than 85% seen once. Sequenced here: peripheral blood, sampled 28 days after the second AZD1222 dose. All receptors come from an adult who received the AZD1222 COVID-19 vaccine.

V and J are TRBV2 and TRBJ1-5, with no clear D. The CDR3 totals 16 residues. CDR1 and CDR2 (germline): SNHLY, FYNNEI. Trimming cost V 2 bases and J 0 bases, with 11 bases left between them. CDR3 protein: CASSEIGINSNQPQHF. CDR3 nucleotides: TGTGCCAGCAGTGAAATCGGGATCAATAGCAATCAGCCCCAGCATTTT.

The J gene is TRBJ2-1, the V gene TRBV30; TRBD2 aligns across 10 bases. Germline loops: CDR1 GTSNPN, CDR2 SVGIG (reference sequence). V trimming: 2 bases; J trimming: 5 bases; junction bases outside the gene matches: 6. CDR3 size: 15 residues. The CDR3 protein is CAWSRGLARNNEQFF. The CDR3 bases are TGTGCCTGGAGTAGGGGACTAGCGAGGAACAATGAGCAGTTCTTC. The complete variable domain, with remaining parts taken from reference TRBV30 and TRBJ2-1, reads SQTIHQWPATLVQPVGSPLSLECTVEGTSNPNLYWYRQAAGRGLQLLFYSVGIGQISSEVPQNLSASRPQDRQFILSSKKLLLSDSGFYLCAWSRGLARNNEQFFGPGTRLTVL.

The chain has TRBV5-1 and TRBJ2-4, with 9 bases lining up with TRBD1. Trimming took 3 bases from V and 3 from J; bases not matched to a gene: 4. The CDR3 length is 15 residues. Germline V gene sequence: CDR1 SGHRS, CDR2 YFSETQ. CDR3 loop: CASSYRTGDKNIQYF. CDR3 nucleotides: TGCGCCAGCAGCTATAGGACAGGGGACAAAAACATTCAGTACTTC. The full variable domain, rest sourced from reference TRBV5-1 and TRBJ2-4, is KAGVTQTPRYLIKTRGQQVTLSCSPISGHRSVSWYQQTPGQGLQFLFEYFSETQRNKGNFPGRFSGRQFSNSRSEMNVSTLELGDSALYLCASSYRTGDKNIQYFGAGTRLSVL.

The V call is TRBV5-5, the J call TRBJ2-2; D possibly matches TRBD1 or TRBD2 (6 bases each). Germline CDR1 is SGHKS and CDR2 is YYEKEE (reference sequence). This CDR3 comprises 15 residues. Trimming stripped 2 bases from V and 6 bases from J, with 14 bases between. The CDR3 coding sequence is TGTGCCAGCAGCTTATTCGGGGGCGGTTCCGGGGAGCTGTTTTTT. Translation gives CASSLFGGGSGELFF.

The V and J genes are TRBV6-2 or TRBV6-3 and TRBJ2-4; TRBD2 matches at 11 bases. V lost 5 bases and J lost 1; bases outside the gene matches: 19. CDR3 length: 21 residues. Germline lookup yields CDR1 MNHEY and CDR2 SVGEGT. As DNA, the CDR3 is TGTGCCAGCAGTAAGAACTTCCCGGGACTAGCGGAGGGGGCGGCCAAAAACATTCAGTACTTC. Encoded protein: CASSKNFPGLAEGAAKNIQYF.

This chain joins TRBV5-8 and TRBJ1-5; D call uncertain. The CDR3 has 15 residues. Germline CDR1 and CDR2: SGHTS and YDEGEE. V lost 2 bases and J lost 7, with 16 bases in between. For the CDR3, the DNA is TGTGCCAGCAGCTTAAGAGGGCGCGGGTGGCAGCCCCAGCATTTT. Amino acid sequence: CASSLRGRGWQPQHF.

J is TRBJ1-1 and V is TRBV9; possibly TRBD1 for D (5 bases). V lost 4 bases and J 7 bases, leaving 14 bases between the germline ends. This CDR3 has 13 residues. Germline loops: CDR1 SGDLS, CDR2 YYNGEE. Written as DNA, the CDR3 is TGTGCCAGCAGCCGAGTGGGGGGAAATGAAGCTTTCTTT. Residues: CASSRVGGNEAFF.

V is TRBV27 and J is TRBJ2-3; maybe TRBD2 (5 bases). The CDR3 is made up of 13 amino acids. The V end was cut by 3 bases, the J end by 4 bases, with 8 bases between. CDR1 and CDR2 from the germline V gene are MNHEY and SMNVEV (reference sequence). DNA of the CDR3: TGTGCCAGCAGTTTCGCGGGCGCAGATACGCAGTATTTT. This sequence encodes CASSFAGADTQYF.

The CDR3 sequence: CASSPGQGSDTQYF. The CDR3 nucleotides read TGTGCCAGCAGCCCGGGACAGGGATCAGATACGCAGTATTTT. The V gene is TRBV5-5, the J gene TRBJ2-3; 9 positions match TRBD1. The junction had 4 bases not matched to a gene; V was cut back by 4 bases and J by 4 bases. Germline CDR1 reads SGHKS; CDR2 reads YYEKEE (reference sequence). This CDR3 contains 14 residues.

The chain combines TRBV2 with TRBJ1-1, with D maybe TRBD1 (6 bases). The CDR3 spans 14 residues. Germline V gene data show CDR1 as SNHLY and CDR2 as FYNNEI. Trimming took off 8 bases at V and 1 base at J, with 14 bases between the two ends. CDR3 amino acids: CASPDGQPNTEAFF. Here the CDR3 DNA reads TGTGCCAGCCCCGATGGACAGCCGAACACTGAAGCTTTCTTT.

This sequence joins TRBV7-7 and TRBJ2-2; D may be TRBD1 or TRBD2 (5 bases each). CDR1 and CDR2 (germline): SSHAT, FNYEAQ (reference sequence). CDR3 length equals 15 residues. The V and J ends lost 5 bases and 3 bases respectively, with 13 bases between them. The CDR3 bases are TGTGCCAGCAGCCCCTCCGGGGCCTACACCGGGGAGCTGTTTTTT. Its protein product is CASSPSGAYTGELFF.

The chain has TRBV10-3 and TRBJ2-6, with D tentatively TRBD1 (6 bases). V lost 10 bases, J lost 0 bases, and 19 bases lay in between. This CDR3 spans 17 amino acids. Germline CDR1 ENHRY, CDR2 SYGVKD. Written as DNA, the CDR3 is TGTGCCACCGCAACGGCAGGGGAGCTCTCTGGGGCCAACGTCCTGACTTTC. Its protein is CATATAGELSGANVLTF.

The J gene is TRBJ1-6, the V gene TRBV3-1 (or the pseudogene TRBV3-2), with D unclear. The CDR3 contains 15 residues. Per germline, CDR1 LGHDT and CDR2 YNNKEL (reference sequence). Trimming shortened V by 2 bases and J by 7 bases, and 12 bases separated the two germline ends. CDR3 region: CASSQQRAPNSPLHF. As DNA, the CDR3 is TGTGCCAGCAGCCAACAACGGGCCCCGAATTCACCCCTCCACTTT.

The chain has TRBV3-1 (or the pseudogene TRBV3-2) and TRBJ1-1, with D tentatively TRBD1 (6 bases). CDR3 length equals 13 residues. Germline-derived CDR1 and CDR2 are LGHDT and YNNKEL (reference sequence). V was shortened by 4 bases and J by 1 base, with 7 bases between the two germline ends. The CDR3 bases are TGTGCCAGCAGCCCGACAGGGAACACTGAAGCTTTCTTT. It yields the protein CASSPTGNTEAFF.

The rearrangement links TRBV7-9 to TRBJ1-1, with D possibly TRBD1 on 6 matching bases. The germline CDR1 and CDR2 sequences are SEHNR and FQNEAQ (reference sequence). The length of the CDR3 is 15 residues. The V end lost 5 bases, the J end lost 3 bases, and 16 bases lay between the germline ends. The CDR3 DNA reads TGTGCCAGCAGCGTAGTCCCCAACAGGGACACTGAAGCTTTCTTT. Translated, it gives CASSVVPNRDTEAFF.

In DNA, the CDR3 is TGTGCCAGCAGCGACCGAGCGGGCACCGGGGAGCTGTTTTTT. Amino acid sequence: CASSDRAGTGELFF. V is TRBV3-1 (or the pseudogene TRBV3-2) and J is TRBJ2-2; TRBD2 might be the D (6 bases). Deletions cut 5 bases from V and 4 bases from J, with 11 bases between. The CDR3 covers 14 residues. Per the germline V gene, CDR1 is LGHDT and CDR2 is YNNKEL (reference sequence).

This clone showed up just a few times. The chain carries TRBV29-1 and TRBJ1-2; weak D call: TRBD1 (5 bases). V lost 7 bases to trimming and J lost 8 bases, with 14 bases between them. The CDR3 totals 11 residues. Germline V CDR1 and CDR2: SQVTM, ANQGSEA. The CDR3 spells CSGEGVRGYTF. Written as DNA, the CDR3 is TGCAGCGGGGAAGGGGTGAGGGGCTACACCTTC.